This T cell receptor (beta chain) comes out of a study of a mutant IDH1 vaccine in newly diagnosed glioma. In the case of this clone: Its antigen remains unidentified.

CDR1 is SGHNT, CDR2 YYREEE, per germline (reference sequence). The length of the CDR3 is 13 residues. Trimming took 7 bases from V and 0 from J, leaving 10 bases between them. Repertoires were generated with immunoSEQ multiplex PCR, while TCRdb's copy carries only in-frame clones and drops some. In the table there are around 56,000 clones, 82% of which are singletons. Time point given: week 5, during vaccination. Doses consisted of 300 ug of mutant IDH1 20-mer peptide each, paired with topical imiquimod. This material consisted of PBMCs, taken from a glioma patient whose treatment included an IDH1 peptide vaccine. This sequence originates from a woman under 30 with glioma. Some clones in this sample may be carry-over from other donors' samples. The V gene is TRBV5-4, the J gene TRBJ1-2, with a tentative D call TRBD1 (5 bases). For the CDR3, the DNA is TGTGCCAGCTCCCCGGGACCTAACTATGGCTACACCTTC. It encodes CASSPGPNYGYTF.